Listed here are 27 T cell receptor beta chains from one sample, sequenced in a study of CDR3 diversity in severe acne. TCRdb fed the PCR reads into MiXCR, producing one record per CDR3 protein. The sample has about 85,000 distinct CDR3 sequences, roughly 52% seen once. Material for sequencing was blood. These TCRs come from a male donor in good health, serving as a control.

This clonotype was detected only a few times. This chain links TRBV28 with TRBJ2-7; 7 bases are a match to TRBD1. From germline, CDR1 is MDHEN and CDR2 SYDVKM. The CDR3 sequence is 12 residues long. Germline trimming cut 6 bases from V and 3 bases from J; bases unmatched to any gene: 2. CDR3 bases: TGTGCCAGCAGCAGACAGGGCTACGAGCAGTACTTC. The encoded protein is CASSRQGYEQYF. Using reference TRBV28 and TRBJ2-7 for the parts outside the CDR3, the full variable domain is DVKVTQSSRYLVKRTGEKVFLECVQDMDHENMFWYRQDPGLGLRLIYFSYDVKMKEKGDIPEGYSVSREKKERFSLILESASTNQTSMYLCASSRQGYEQYFGPGTRLTVT.

Notes on this clonotype: Since no conserved phenylalanine or tryptophan closes the CDR3, a read error is the likely cause. It is unclear where the CDR3 begins or ends on the DNA, so no DNA is shown, and the CDR3 is as TCRdb lists it. This chain links TRBV6-5 with TRBJ2-3; TRBD2, the D gene given by the table, was not confirmed from the DNA. The CDR3 is 13 residues long, counting both termini. Per the germline V gene, CDR1 is MNHEY and CDR2 is SVGAGI. The CDR3 loop is CASSYSGGSSSNY.

The chain combines TRBV2 with TRBJ1-2, with TRBD1 matching 11 bases. CDR3 length: 15 amino acids. Germline CDR1 is SNHLY and CDR2 is FYNNEI. Losses at the gene ends were 5 bases for V and 3 bases for J; bases not matched to a gene: 5. As DNA, the CDR3 is TGTGCCAGCAGTCCCCGGGGACAGGGGGACTATGGCTACACCTTC. It translates to CASSPRGQGDYGYTF.

This clonotype has just a few counts. The genes are TRBV20-1 and TRBJ2-5; possible D gene TRBD2, 6 bases. Trimming took 5 bases from V and 7 from J, leaving 20 bases between them. Germline loops: CDR1 DFQATT, CDR2 SNEGSKA (reference sequence). CDR3 length equals 14 residues. The CDR3 region has the DNA TGCAGTGCTGGTGCTACCGGGACTCCTGCGACCCAGTACTTC. This codes for CSAGATGTPATQYF.

The V gene is TRBV12-5, the J gene TRBJ1-6, with unresolved D. Germline-derived CDR1 and CDR2 are LGHNT and FRNRAP. The CDR3 totals 14 residues. In DNA form, the CDR3 reads TGTGCCAGCAGTGTTCTGGGCGCGAGTTCACCCCTCCACTTT. It translates to CASSVLGASSPLHF.

Ten or more counts support this clonotype. The gene calls are TRBV20-1 and TRBJ1-2; 8 positions agree with TRBD1. The junction had 3 bases not matched to a gene; V was cut back by 4 bases and J by 8 bases. This CDR3 is built from 11 residues. CDR1 and CDR2 (germline): DFQATT, SNEGSKA (reference sequence). Here the CDR3 reads CSAKDREGYTF. CDR3 coding DNA: TGCAGTGCTAAGGACAGGGAGGGCTACACCTTC.

Comment on this clonotype: Compared with germline, one end of the junction differs, possibly owing to a read error. The rearrangement links TRBV2 to TRBJ1-1, with D tentatively TRBD1 (6 bases). CDR1 SNHLY and CDR2 FYNNEI come from the germline V gene. CDR3 size: 15 residues. The CDR3 coding sequence is TGTGACAGCAGTGAGGGACAAACCCCGAACACTGAAGCTCTCTTT. As protein: CDSSEGQTPNTEALF.

The J gene is TRBJ2-7, the V gene TRBV20-1, with 7 bases matching TRBD1. The CDR3 extends over 14 amino acids. The trim removed 6 bases at V and 2 bases at J, leaving 10 bases unmatched. Germline values: CDR1 DFQATT, CDR2 SNEGSKA (reference sequence). The CDR3 DNA reads TGCAGTGCCAGCAGCCAGGACAGGCCCTACGAGCAGTACTTC. It translates to CSASSQDRPYEQYF.

This chain links TRBV5-4 with TRBJ2-7, with 7 positions matching TRBD1. The V gene's germline CDR1 is SGHNT and CDR2 YYREEE (reference sequence). The CDR3 is 13 residues long. V was clipped by 5 bases and J by 4 bases; unmatched bases: 6. As DNA, the CDR3 is TGTGCCAGCAGGAGACAGGGTGCATACGAGCAGTACTTC. Translating gives CASRRQGAYEQYF. Full variable domain (outside the CDR3, taken from reference TRBV5-4 and TRBJ2-7): ETGVTQSPTHLIKTRGQQVTLRCSSQSGHNTVSWYQQALGQGPQFIFQYYREEENGRGNFPPRFSGLQFPNYSSELNVNALELDDSALYLCASRRQGAYEQYFGPGTRLTVT.

The chain couples TRBV5-1 to TRBJ2-5, with a possible D match to TRBD1 (6 bases). V was cut by 4 bases and J by 0 bases, with 13 bases left in between. The CDR3 contains 15 residues. CDR1 and CDR2 from the germline V gene are SGHRS and YFSETQ. The DNA for the CDR3 is TGCGCCAGCAGCCTAATGGGACAAAACCAAGAGACCCAGTACTTC. Translation gives CASSLMGQNQETQYF. The full variable domain, its missing parts supplied by reference TRBV5-1 and TRBJ2-5, is KAGVTQTPRYLIKTRGQQVTLSCSPISGHRSVSWYQQTPGQGLQFLFEYFSETQRNKGNFPGRFSGRQFSNSRSEMNVSTLELGDSALYLCASSLMGQNQETQYFGPGTRLLVL.

This clonotype was seen at least ten times. The V gene is TRBV20-1, the J gene TRBJ2-7; TRBD2 might be the D (6 bases). The germline V gene encodes CDR1 DFQATT and CDR2 SNEGSKA (reference sequence). The CDR3 loop spans 15 amino acids. Trimming left V 3 bases short and J 2 bases short, with 17 bases between. DNA of the CDR3: TGCAGTGCTAGGCTTACCGGGACTCCCCCCTACGAGCAGTACTTC. Protein product: CSARLTGTPPYEQYF.

The chain carries TRBV6-2 or TRBV6-3 and TRBJ2-3; D may be TRBD2 (5 bases). The CDR3 contains 15 residues. CDR1 MNHEY and CDR2 SVGEGT come from the germline V gene. V was cut by 5 bases and J by 0 bases, with 12 bases left in between. Here the CDR3 DNA reads TGTGCCAGCAGTCCGGCCACGGGAAGCACAGATACGCAGTATTTT. This gives the protein CASSPATGSTDTQYF.

This clonotype has ten or more counts. The chain links TRBV10-3 to TRBJ1-5; maybe TRBD1 (5 bases). The ends were cut back, 10 bases at V and 11 bases at J, with 12 bases in the middle. The CDR3 has 10 residues. In germline, CDR1 is ENHRY, CDR2 SYGVKD. The DNA of the CDR3 is TGTGCCACCATTGGGGGAGCCCAGCATTTT. It codes for CATIGGAQHF.

The V gene is TRBV5-1, the J gene TRBJ2-7; TRBD1 agrees at 8 bases. The CDR3 sequence is 15 residues long. After removal of 5 bases from V and 2 bases from J, the junction contained 9 bases not matched to a gene. Looked up from germline, CDR1 is SGHRS and CDR2 is YFSETQ. CDR3 sequence reads: CASRPTRDRPYEQYF. The CDR3 nucleotides read TGCGCCAGCAGACCTACCCGGGACAGGCCCTACGAGCAGTACTTC.

This clonotype has only a few counts. The chain is built from TRBV6-2 or TRBV6-3 and TRBJ1-1; D is unresolved. In germline, CDR1 is MNHEY, CDR2 SVGEGT. The CDR3 consists of 14 residues. V dropped 7 bases and J dropped 1 base, with 13 bases sitting between them. In DNA, the CDR3 is TGTGCCAGCACCCTAGCCGATACGAACACTGAAGCTTTCTTT. As protein: CASTLADTNTEAFF.

The chain carries TRBV2 and TRBJ1-4; no definite D call. Germline assignment: CDR1 SNHLY and CDR2 FYNNEI. The CDR3 extends over 13 amino acids. Trimming took 3 bases from V and 11 from J, leaving 13 bases between them. The CDR3 loop is CASSETGRGKLFF. CDR3 coding DNA: TGTGCCAGCAGTGAGACCGGTAGAGGGAAACTGTTTTTT.

The gene calls are TRBV28 and TRBJ1-2; 9 bases are a match to TRBD1. J was trimmed by 7 bases and V by 6 bases; bases with no gene match: 9. This CDR3 has 14 amino acids. Germline V lookup: CDR1 MDHEN, CDR2 SYDVKM. CDR3 protein: CASRSGTGGGGYTF. CDR3 DNA: TGTGCCAGCAGAAGCGGAACAGGGGGCGGTGGCTACACCTTC.

This sequence joins TRBV29-1 and TRBJ1-1; 7 bases agree with TRBD1. CDR1 and CDR2 (germline): SQVTM, ANQGSEA. The CDR3 is made up of 12 amino acids. CDR3 residues: CTSYRGKGEAFF. Written as DNA, the CDR3 is TGCACCTCATACAGGGGAAAGGGTGAAGCTTTCTTT.

About this clonotype itself: One base away lies a much larger clone, so this may be a sequencing read error. The V and J genes are TRBV3-1 and TRBJ2-1; no clear D gene. V was shortened by 4 bases and J by 15 bases, with 13 bases between the two germline ends. CDR1 and CDR2 from the germline V gene are LGHDT and YNNKEL (reference sequence). The CDR3 runs to 11 residues. The CDR3 loop reads CASSRRNQWFF. The CDR3 bases are TGTGCCAGCAGCCGAAGAAATCAATGGTTCTTC.

This clonotype occurred a few times. The V gene is TRBV24-1, the J gene TRBJ2-3; D gene uncertain. The CDR3 spans 13 residues. V was clipped by 4 bases and J by 4 bases, with 8 bases between them. The germline V gene has CDR1 KGHDR and CDR2 SFDVKD. CDR3 nucleotides: TGTGCCACCAGTGACCCCCCAGCAGATACGCAGTATTTT. Its translation is CATSDPPADTQYF.

This clonotype occurred once. Being one base from a much bigger clone, this may be a read error. V and J are TRBV5-1 and TRBJ2-5; D is undetermined. The CDR3 length is 16 residues. Germline-derived CDR1 and CDR2 are SGHRS and YFSETQ. CDR3 amino acids: CVSSLRQGPFQETQYF. DNA for the CDR3: TGCGTCAGCAGTTTAAGACAAGGCCCCTTTCAAGAGACCCAGTACTTC.

The chain is built from TRBV7-3 and TRBJ1-1; tentatively, D is TRBD1 (5 bases). With 2 bases removed from V and 1 base from J, the gap between germline ends came to 11 bases. This CDR3 contains 15 residues. Germline assignment: CDR1 SGHTA and CDR2 FQGTGA. In nucleotides, the CDR3 is TGTGCCAGCAGCTTAGCGCAGGGCCCGAACACTGAAGCTTTCTTT. It codes for CASSLAQGPNTEAFF.

J is TRBJ2-7 and V is TRBV7-8, with no clear D. Germline loops: CDR1 SGHVS, CDR2 FQNEAQ. The CDR3 runs 13 residues. Trimming took 3 bases from V and 1 from J, leaving 7 bases between them. CDR3 bases: TGTGCCAGCAGCTTCTCAGAATCCTACGAGCAGTACTTC. As protein: CASSFSESYEQYF.

The V call is TRBV27, the J call TRBJ2-2, with D possibly matching TRBD1 (6 bases). V lost 3 bases and J 3 bases, leaving 8 bases between the germline ends. Germline CDR1 is MNHEY and CDR2 is SMNVEV (reference sequence). The CDR3 is 14 residues long. This chain's CDR3 is CASSFGGDTGELFF. DNA for the CDR3: TGTGCCAGCAGTTTTGGGGGCGACACCGGGGAGCTGTTTTTT.

This clonotype was detected only a few times. The V and J genes are TRBV20-1 and TRBJ1-5, with 7 nucleotides matching TRBD1. The V gene's germline CDR1 is DFQATT and CDR2 SNEGSKA (reference sequence). This CDR3 contains 14 residues. The V and J ends lost 4 bases and 4 bases, in that order; junction bases with no gene match: 7. The chain's CDR3 is CSATSGTANQPQHF. DNA of the CDR3: TGCAGTGCTACCTCTGGGACAGCAAATCAGCCCCAGCATTTT.

This clonotype has just a few counts. This rearrangement joins TRBV20-1 to TRBJ1-1, with TRBD1 as a possible D gene (5 bases). CDR3 length equals 13 residues. Germline CDR1 reads DFQATT; CDR2 reads SNEGSKA (reference sequence). Trimming removed 2 bases at V and 3 bases at J, with 10 bases between. CDR3 nucleotide sequence: TGCAGTGCTAGATTCAGGGTAGACACTGAAGCTTTCTTT. It yields the protein CSARFRVDTEAFF.

As for this clonotype: Its ends do not fully match the called genes, so a read error is possible. The V call is TRBV28, the J call TRBJ2-7; TRBD2 agrees at 11 bases. The CDR3 spans 16 residues. Germline V lookup: CDR1 MDHEN, CDR2 SYDVKM. The CDR3 region is CAGSRPSGLAEDEQYF. In nucleotides, the CDR3 is TGTGCCGGCAGTCGGCCCTCGGGACTAGCGGAGGACGAGCAGTACTTC.